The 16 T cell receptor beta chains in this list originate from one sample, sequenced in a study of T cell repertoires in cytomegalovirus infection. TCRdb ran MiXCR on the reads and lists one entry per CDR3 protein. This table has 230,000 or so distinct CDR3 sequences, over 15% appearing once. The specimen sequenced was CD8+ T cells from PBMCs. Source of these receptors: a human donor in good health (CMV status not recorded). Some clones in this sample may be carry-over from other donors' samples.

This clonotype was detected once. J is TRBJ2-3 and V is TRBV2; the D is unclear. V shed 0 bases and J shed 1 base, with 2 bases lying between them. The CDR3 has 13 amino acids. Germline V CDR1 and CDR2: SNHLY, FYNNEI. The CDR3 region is CASSEAGTDTQYF. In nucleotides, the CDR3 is TGTGCCAGCAGTGAAGCAGGCACAGATACGCAGTATTTT.

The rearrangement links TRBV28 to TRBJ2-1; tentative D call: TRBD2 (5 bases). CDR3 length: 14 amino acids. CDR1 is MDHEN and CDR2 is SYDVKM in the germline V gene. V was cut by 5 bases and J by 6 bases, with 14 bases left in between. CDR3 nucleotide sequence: TGTGCCAGCAGTAACCCGCGACTATCCAATGAGCAGTTCTTC. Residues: CASSNPRLSNEQFF.

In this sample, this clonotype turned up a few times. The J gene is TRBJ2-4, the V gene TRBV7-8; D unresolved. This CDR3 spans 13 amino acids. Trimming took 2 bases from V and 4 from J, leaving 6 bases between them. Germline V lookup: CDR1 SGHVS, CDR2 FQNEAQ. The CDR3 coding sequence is TGTGCCAGCAGCTTAAGCACAAAAAACATTCAGTACTTC. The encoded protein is CASSLSTKNIQYF.

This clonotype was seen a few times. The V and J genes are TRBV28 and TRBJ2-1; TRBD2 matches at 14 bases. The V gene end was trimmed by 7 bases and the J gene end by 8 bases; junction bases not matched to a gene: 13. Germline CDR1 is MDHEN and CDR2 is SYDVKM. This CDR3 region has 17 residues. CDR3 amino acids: CASTGGTSGGPGDEQFF. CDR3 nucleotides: TGTGCCAGCACCGGGGGGACTAGCGGGGGCCCTGGGGATGAGCAGTTCTTC.

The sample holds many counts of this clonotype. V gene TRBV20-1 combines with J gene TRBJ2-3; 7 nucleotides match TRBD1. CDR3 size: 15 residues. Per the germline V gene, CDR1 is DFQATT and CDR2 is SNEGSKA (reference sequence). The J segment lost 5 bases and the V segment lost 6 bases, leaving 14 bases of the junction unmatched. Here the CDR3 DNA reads TGCAGTGCGTCACCGATCGACAGGGTGGAAGATACGCAGTATTTT. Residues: CSASPIDRVEDTQYF.

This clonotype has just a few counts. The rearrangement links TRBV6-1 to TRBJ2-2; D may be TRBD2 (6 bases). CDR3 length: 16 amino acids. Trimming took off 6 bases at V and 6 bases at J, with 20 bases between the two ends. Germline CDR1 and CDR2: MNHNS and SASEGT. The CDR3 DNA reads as TGTGCCAGCAGCTACATAGCGGCGGGGCTAGCCGGGGAGCTGTTTTTT. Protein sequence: CASSYIAAGLAGELFF.

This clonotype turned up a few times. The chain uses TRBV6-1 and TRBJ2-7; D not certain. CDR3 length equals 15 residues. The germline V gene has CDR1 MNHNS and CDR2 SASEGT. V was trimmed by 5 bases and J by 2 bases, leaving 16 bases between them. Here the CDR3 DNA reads TGTGCCAGCAGTTCCGTCCGTCCACTACCCTACGAGCAGTACTTC. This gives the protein CASSSVRPLPYEQYF.

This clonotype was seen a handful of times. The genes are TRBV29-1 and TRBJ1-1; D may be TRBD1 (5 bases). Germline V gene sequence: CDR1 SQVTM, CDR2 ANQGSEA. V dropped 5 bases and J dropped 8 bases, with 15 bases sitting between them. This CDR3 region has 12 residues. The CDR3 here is CSVPGWPREAFF. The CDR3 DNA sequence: TGCAGCGTTCCAGGGTGGCCTCGGGAAGCTTTCTTT.

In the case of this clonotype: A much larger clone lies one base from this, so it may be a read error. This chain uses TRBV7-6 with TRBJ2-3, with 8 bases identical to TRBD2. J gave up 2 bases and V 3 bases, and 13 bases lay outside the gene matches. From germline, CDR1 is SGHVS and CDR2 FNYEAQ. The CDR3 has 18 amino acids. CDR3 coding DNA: TGTGCCAGCAGCTTCTGGCACGGGGGGGCCGGGGACACAGATACGCAGTATTTT. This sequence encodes CASSFWHGGAGDTDTQYF.

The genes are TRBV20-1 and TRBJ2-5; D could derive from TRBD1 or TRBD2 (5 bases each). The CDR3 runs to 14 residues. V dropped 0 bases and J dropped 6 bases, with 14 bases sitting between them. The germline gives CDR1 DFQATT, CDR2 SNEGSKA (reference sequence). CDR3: CSARDLGDGKTQYF. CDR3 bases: TGCAGTGCTAGAGATCTGGGGGATGGGAAGACCCAGTACTTC.

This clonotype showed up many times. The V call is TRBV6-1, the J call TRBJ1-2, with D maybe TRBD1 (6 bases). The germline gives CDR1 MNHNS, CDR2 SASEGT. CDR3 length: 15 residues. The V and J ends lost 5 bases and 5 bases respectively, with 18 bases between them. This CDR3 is CASSPDRAASYGYTF. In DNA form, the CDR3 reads TGTGCCAGCAGTCCGGACAGAGCAGCATCTTATGGCTACACCTTC.

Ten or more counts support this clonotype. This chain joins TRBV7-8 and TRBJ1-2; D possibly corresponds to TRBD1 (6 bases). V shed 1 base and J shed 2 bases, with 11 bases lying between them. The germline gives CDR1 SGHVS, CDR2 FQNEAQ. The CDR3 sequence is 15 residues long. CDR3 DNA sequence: TGTGCCAGCAGCTTAGGAGATACAGGGAACTATGGCTACACCTTC. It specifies CASSLGDTGNYGYTF. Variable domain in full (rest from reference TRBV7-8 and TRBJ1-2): GAGVSQSPRYKVAKRGQDVALRCDPISGHVSLFWYQQALGQGPEFLTYFQNEAQLDKSGLPSDRFFAERPEGSVSTLKIQRTQQEDSAVYLCASSLGDTGNYGYTFGSGTRLTVV.

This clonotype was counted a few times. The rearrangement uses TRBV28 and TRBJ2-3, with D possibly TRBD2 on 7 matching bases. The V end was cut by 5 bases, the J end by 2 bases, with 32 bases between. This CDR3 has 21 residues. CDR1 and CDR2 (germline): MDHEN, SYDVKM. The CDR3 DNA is TGTGCCAGCAGTCCTGGAGGGGGGGACGACTCCACAAGAGAATACACAGATACGCAGTATTTT. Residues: CASSPGGGDDSTREYTDTQYF.

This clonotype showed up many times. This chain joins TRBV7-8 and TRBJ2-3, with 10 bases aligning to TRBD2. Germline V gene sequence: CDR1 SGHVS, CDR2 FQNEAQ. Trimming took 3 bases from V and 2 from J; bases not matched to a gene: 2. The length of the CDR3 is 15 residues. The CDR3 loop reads CASSFSGGLTDTQYF. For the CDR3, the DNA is TGTGCCAGCAGCTTTAGCGGGGGGCTCACAGATACGCAGTATTTT.

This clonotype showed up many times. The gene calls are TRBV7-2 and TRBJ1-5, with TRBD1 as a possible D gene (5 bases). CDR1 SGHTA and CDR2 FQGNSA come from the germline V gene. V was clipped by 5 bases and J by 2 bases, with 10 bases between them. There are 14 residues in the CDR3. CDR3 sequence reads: CASSQGPGNQPQHF. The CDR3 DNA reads TGTGCCAGCAGCCAGGGACCAGGCAATCAGCCCCAGCATTTT. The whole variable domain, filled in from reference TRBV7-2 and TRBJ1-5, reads GAGVSQSPSNKVTEKGKDVELRCDPISGHTALYWYRQSLGQGLEFLIYFQGNSAPDKSGLPSDRFSAERTGGSVSTLTIQRTQQEDSAVYLCASSQGPGNQPQHFGDGTRLSIL.

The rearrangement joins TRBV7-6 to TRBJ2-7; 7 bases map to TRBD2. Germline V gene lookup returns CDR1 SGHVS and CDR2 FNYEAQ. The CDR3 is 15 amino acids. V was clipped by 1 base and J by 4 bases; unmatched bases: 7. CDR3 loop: CASSLGEGPLYEQYF. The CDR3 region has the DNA TGTGCCAGCAGCTTAGGGGAGGGTCCCCTATACGAGCAGTACTTC.